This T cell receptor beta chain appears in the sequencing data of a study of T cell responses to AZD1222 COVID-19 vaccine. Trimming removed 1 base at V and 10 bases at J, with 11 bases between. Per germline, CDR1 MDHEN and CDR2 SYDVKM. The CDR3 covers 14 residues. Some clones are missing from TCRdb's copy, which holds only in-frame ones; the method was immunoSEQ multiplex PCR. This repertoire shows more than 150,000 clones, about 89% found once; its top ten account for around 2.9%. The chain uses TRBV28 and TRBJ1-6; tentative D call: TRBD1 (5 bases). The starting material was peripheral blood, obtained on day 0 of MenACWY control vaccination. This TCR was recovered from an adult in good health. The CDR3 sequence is CASSLSGRESPLHF. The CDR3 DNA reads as TGTGCCAGCAGTTTATCAGGCAGGGAATCACCCCTCCACTTT.